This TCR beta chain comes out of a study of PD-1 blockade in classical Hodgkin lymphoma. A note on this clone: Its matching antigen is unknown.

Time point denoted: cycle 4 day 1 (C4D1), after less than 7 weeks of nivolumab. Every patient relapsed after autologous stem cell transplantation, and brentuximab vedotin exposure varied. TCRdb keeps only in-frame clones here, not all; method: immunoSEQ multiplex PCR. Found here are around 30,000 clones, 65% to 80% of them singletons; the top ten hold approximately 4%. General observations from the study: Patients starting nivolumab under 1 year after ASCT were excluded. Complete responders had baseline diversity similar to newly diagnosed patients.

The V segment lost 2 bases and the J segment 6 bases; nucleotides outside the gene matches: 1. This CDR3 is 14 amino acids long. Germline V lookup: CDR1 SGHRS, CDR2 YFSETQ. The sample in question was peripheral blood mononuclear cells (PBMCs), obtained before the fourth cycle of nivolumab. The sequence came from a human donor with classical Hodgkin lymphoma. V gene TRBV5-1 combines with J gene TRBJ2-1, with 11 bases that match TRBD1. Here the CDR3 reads CASSLGTGGNEQFF. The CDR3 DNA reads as TGCGCCAGCAGCTTAGGGACAGGGGGCAATGAGCAGTTCTTC. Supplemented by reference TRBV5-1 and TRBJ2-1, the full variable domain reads KAGVTQTPRYLIKTRGQQVTLSCSPISGHRSVSWYQQTPGQGLQFLFEYFSETQRNKGNFPGRFSGRQFSNSRSEMNVSTLELGDSALYLCASSLGTGGNEQFFGPGTRLTVL.